A selection of T cell receptor beta chains follows, all from one sample in a study of blood T cell repertoires in COVID-19. The repertoire was sequenced with immunoSEQ multiplex PCR; TCRdb's copy has only in-frame clones and lacks some. The sample has 30,000 to 40,000 clones, about 86% seen once; the top ten hold 5.5%. Input material: peripheral blood. Source of these receptors: an elderly woman with active or convalescent COVID-19. The CDR3 runs from the conserved cysteine through the conserved F or W. The D gene is left open where the match is weak. Clone size is stated in some rows and not others, as once, few, many or a class when expanded.

J: TRBJ2-7; D: TRBD1; size: -; V: TRBV28; CDR3: CASSLSGTGVHEQYF; DNA: TGTGCCAGCAGTTTGTCTGGGACAGGGGTACACGAGCAGTACTTC
J: TRBJ2-1; D: TRBD2; size: -; V: TRBV5-1; CDR3: CASSLATSGGNEQFF; DNA: TGCGCCAGCAGCTTGGCGACTAGCGGGGGGAATGAGCAGTTCTTC
J: TRBJ2-5; D: TRBD2; size: -; V: TRBV19; CDR3: CASSMGLAGGFQETQYF; DNA: TGTGCCAGTAGTATGGGACTAGCGGGGGGCTTTCAAGAGACCCAGTACTTC
J: TRBJ1-2; D: TRBD1; size: -; V: TRBV5-1; CDR3: CASSFGTATGKYGYTF; DNA: TGCGCCAGCAGCTTTGGGACAGCGACGGGGAAATATGGCTACACCTTC
J: TRBJ1-3; D: -; size: -; V: TRBV5-1; CDR3: CASSLTAARGNTIYF; DNA: TGCGCCAGCAGCTTGACCGCCGCTCGGGGAAACACCATATATTTT
J: TRBJ2-3; D: -; size: once; V: TRBV3-1/TRBV3-2; CDR3: CASSQVNRQAQYF; DNA: TGTGCCAGCAGCCAAGTTAATCGCCAGGCGCAGTATTTT
J: TRBJ1-6; D: -; size: -; V: TRBV5-1; CDR3: CASSLGTAYNSPLHF; DNA: TGCGCCAGCAGCTTGGGGACAGCTTATAATTCACCCCTCCACTTT
J: TRBJ2-7; D: -; size: few; V: TRBV2; CDR3: CASSVKRGYEQYF; DNA: TGTGCCAGCAGTGTGAAACGGGGATACGAGCAGTACTTC
J: TRBJ1-5; D: -; size: once; V: TRBV9; CDR3: CASSAEEGQPQHF; DNA: TGTGCCAGCAGCGCCGAGGAGGGTCAGCCCCAGCATTTT
J: TRBJ2-2; D: TRBD2; size: -; V: TRBV5-1; CDR3: CASRLGTGGGGELFF; DNA: TGCGCCAGCAGGCTCGGTACAGGCGGGGGCGGGGAGCTGTTTTTT
J: TRBJ1-3; D: -; size: -; V: TRBV19; CDR3: CASSISPGSSGNTIYF; DNA: TGTGCCAGTAGTATAAGCCCTGGGAGCTCTGGAAACACCATATATTTT
J: TRBJ1-1; D: TRBD1; size: -; V: TRBV23-1; CDR3: CASSPGYRGNTEAFF; DNA: TGCGCCAGCAGTCCAGGGTACAGGGGGAACACTGAAGCTTTTTTT
J: TRBJ1-2; D: -; size: once; V: TRBV3-1/TRBV3-2; CDR3: CASSPGGGEYGYTF; DNA: TGTGCCAGCAGCCCGGGGGGTGGCGAGTATGGCTACACCTTC
J: TRBJ2-1; D: -; size: -; V: TRBV18; CDR3: CASSPLLQGYNEQFF; DNA: TGTGCCAGCTCACCACTGCTACAGGGATACAATGAGCAGTTCTTC
J: TRBJ2-5; D: TRBD1; size: -; V: TRBV29-1; CDR3: CSVGQGGETQYF; DNA: TGCAGCGTTGGACAGGGTGGAGAGACCCAGTACTTC
J: TRBJ2-7; D: TRBD1; size: once; V: TRBV2; CDR3: CASRDREGSYEQYF; DNA: TGTGCCAGCAGAGACAGGGAAGGTTCTTACGAGCAGTACTTC
J: TRBJ2-3; D: -; size: -; V: TRBV7-3; CDR3: CASSLLGGITDTQYF; DNA: TGTGCCAGCAGCTTATTAGGAGGGATCACAGATACGCAGTATTTT
J: TRBJ2-1; D: -; size: few; V: TRBV4-2; CDR3: CASSQLGRDSGEQFF; DNA: TGTGCCAGCAGCCAGTTAGGGCGGGACTCCGGGGAGCAGTTCTTC
J: TRBJ2-5; D: TRBD1; size: -; V: TRBV18; CDR3: CASSPPGTGVEETQYF; DNA: TGTGCCAGCTCACCACCCGGGACAGGGGTAGAGGAGACCCAGTACTTC
J: TRBJ1-4; D: -; size: once; V: TRBV2; CDR3: CASSELRGGGKLFF; DNA: TGTGCCAGCAGTGAACTTAGGGGGGGAGGGAAACTGTTTTTT
J: TRBJ2-6; D: -; size: once; V: TRBV9; CDR3: CASSVHVSGANVLTF; DNA: TGTGCCAGCAGCGTCCATGTCTCTGGGGCCAACGTCCTGACTTTC
J: TRBJ1-5; D: -; size: -; V: TRBV11-3; CDR3: CASSLGGDQPQHF; DNA: TGTGCCAGCAGCTTAGGGGGGGATCAGCCCCAGCATTTT
J: TRBJ2-5; D: -; size: -; V: TRBV3-1/TRBV3-2; CDR3: CASSQDLDGGETQYF; DNA: TGTGCCAGCAGCCAAGATCTTGACGGAGGCGAGACCCAGTACTTC
J: TRBJ2-6; D: TRBD1; size: -; V: TRBV7-2; CDR3: CASTTGQGVGGANVLTF; DNA: TGTGCCAGCACCACGGGACAGGGGGTTGGCGGGGCCAACGTCCTGACTTTC
J: TRBJ1-2; D: TRBD1; size: -; V: TRBV7-2; CDR3: CASSSGQGKGGYTF; DNA: TGTGCCAGCAGCTCTGGACAGGGGAAGGGAGGCTACACCTTC
J: TRBJ1-5; D: -; size: -; V: TRBV2; CDR3: CASSLQGLSQPQHF; DNA: TGTGCCAGCAGTTTACAGGGTCTGAGTCAGCCCCAGCATTTT
J: TRBJ1-1; D: -; size: -; V: TRBV6-5; CDR3: CASSYGGGGTEAFF; DNA: TGTGCCAGCAGTTACGGGGGGGGTGGAACTGAAGCTTTCTTT
J: TRBJ1-3; D: -; size: -; V: TRBV28; CDR3: CASSLSEPWNTIYF; DNA: TGTGCCAGCAGTTTATCCGAGCCTTGGAACACCATATATTTT
J: TRBJ1-5; D: -; size: -; V: TRBV6-6; CDR3: CASSLSPRSNQPQHF; DNA: TGTGCCAGCAGTTTGAGCCCCCGTAGCAATCAGCCCCAGCATTTT
J: TRBJ1-6; D: -; size: -; V: TRBV3-1/TRBV3-2; CDR3: CASSQQGVTPLHF; DNA: TGTGCCAGCAGCCAACAGGGTGTAACACCCCTCCACTTT
J: TRBJ1-6; D: -; size: -; V: TRBV7-8; CDR3: CASSLVWESSSYNSPLHF; DNA: TGTGCCAGCAGCTTAGTTTGGGAGTCGAGCTCCTATAATTCACCCCTCCACTTT
J: TRBJ1-5; D: -; size: -; V: TRBV2; CDR3: CASTLTGLSNQPQHF; DNA: TGTGCCAGCACCTTGACAGGTCTAAGCAATCAGCCCCAGCATTTT
J: TRBJ1-2; D: -; size: -; V: TRBV6-5; CDR3: CASSMTMDTNYGYTF; DNA: TGTGCCAGCAGTATGACGATGGACACTAACTATGGCTACACCTTC
J: TRBJ2-7; D: TRBD1; size: -; V: TRBV19; CDR3: CASSGTGNYEQYF; DNA: TGTGCCAGTTCCGGGACAGGCAACTACGAGCAGTACTTC
J: TRBJ2-7; D: -; size: few; V: TRBV3-1/TRBV3-2; CDR3: CASSQGILLHF; DNA: TGTGCCAGCAGCCAAGGAATTTTACTCCACTTC
J: TRBJ1-5; D: -; size: -; V: TRBV2; CDR3: CASSKQAPQPQHF; DNA: TGTGCCAGCAGCAAACAGGCCCCCCAGCCCCAGCATTTT
J: TRBJ1-4; D: -; size: -; V: TRBV5-1; CDR3: CASSLGQGNEKLFF; DNA: TGCGCCAGCAGCTTGGGGCAGGGTAATGAAAAACTGTTTTTT
J: TRBJ1-3; D: -; size: once; V: TRBV5-1; CDR3: CASSLAGSGSGNTIYF; DNA: TGCGCCAGCAGCTTGGCGGGTTCTGGGTCTGGAAACACCATATATTTT
J: TRBJ2-5; D: TRBD2; size: -; V: TRBV7-2; CDR3: CASSLVASGDQRETQYF; DNA: TGTGCCAGCAGCTTAGTGGCTAGCGGGGACCAACGGGAGACCCAGTACTTC
J: TRBJ1-1; D: -; size: -; V: TRBV6-1; CDR3: CASSEGGQPNTEAFF; DNA: TGTGCCAGCAGTGAAGGAGGACAGCCGAACACTGAAGCTTTCTTT
J: TRBJ2-3; D: -; size: -; V: TRBV28; CDR3: CASSLKRKRADTQYF; DNA: TGTGCCAGCAGTCTCAAACGAAAGCGAGCAGATACGCAGTATTTT
J: TRBJ2-3; D: -; size: -; V: TRBV3-1/TRBV3-2; CDR3: CASSPSTDTQYF; DNA: TGTGCCAGCAGCCCTAGCACAGATACGCAGTATTTT